The source of this T cell receptor (beta chain) is a study of OX40 agonist ivuxolimab in advanced cancers. About the study: Dose-escalation subjects each had hepatocellular carcinoma, melanoma, renal cell or head and neck cancer. Three patients responded partially, comprising one with hepatocellular carcinoma and two with cutaneous melanoma. Study results and caveats: Dose levels from 0.1 to 3.0 mg/kg saw CD4+ and CD8+ blood T cells expand clonally by week 6.

The repertoire was sequenced with immunoSEQ multiplex PCR; TCRdb's copy has only in-frame clones and lacks some. The data show tens of thousands of clones, more than 75% seen once. Concerning this clone: Antigen unknown.

The clonotype originates from an adult with an advanced solid tumor such as melanoma, head and neck, liver or kidney cancer. Sequencing was performed on CD4+ or CD8+ T cells sorted from blood, taken in a trial of the OX40 agonist ivuxolimab.

For the CDR3, the DNA is TGTGCCAGCAGCTTAGCCTCAGGGAACTATGGCTACACCTTC. It encodes CASSLASGNYGYTF. V gene TRBV7-2 combines with J gene TRBJ1-2; D perhaps matches TRBD1 (5 bases). Germline V gives CDR1 SGHTA, CDR2 FQGNSA. This CDR3 comprises 14 residues. V was pared by 0 bases and J by 2 bases, with 7 bases between.